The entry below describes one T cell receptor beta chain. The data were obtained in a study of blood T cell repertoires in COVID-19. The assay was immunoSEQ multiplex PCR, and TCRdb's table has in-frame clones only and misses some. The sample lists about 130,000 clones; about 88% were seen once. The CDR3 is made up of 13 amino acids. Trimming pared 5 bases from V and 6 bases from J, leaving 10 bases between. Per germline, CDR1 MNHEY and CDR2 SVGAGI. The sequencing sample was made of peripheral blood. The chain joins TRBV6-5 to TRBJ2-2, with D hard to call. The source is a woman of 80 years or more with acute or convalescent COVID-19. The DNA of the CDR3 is TGTGCCAGCAGTAGACTGTTCTCCGGGGAGCTGTTTTTT. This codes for CASSRLFSGELFF.